The rows below give T cell receptor beta chains drawn from one sample of a study of regulatory T cells in long-lasting Graves disease. TCRdb reprocessed the multiplex PCR reads with MiXCR, giving one entry per CDR3 protein. Among hundreds of thousands of distinct CDR3 sequences listed, approximately 15% were seen once. The same data also went into a second study, on T cells in Graves' hyperthyroidism and ophthalmopathy.

Source: peripheral blood mononuclear cells (PBMCs), taken at new diagnosis, from a patient treated with antithyroid drugs. The receptors come from a middle-aged woman with Graves disease. Both conserved end residues are trimmed from each CDR3. Each record gives: V gene, clone size, CDR3 protein. Only part of the rows carry a size: once, few, many, or a class if the clone is expanded.

V gene: TRBV9; clone size: NA; CDR3 protein: ASSAGTGEGGETQY
V gene: TRBV2; clone size: many; CDR3 protein: ASTQGASNEKLF
V gene: TRBV11-2; clone size: many; CDR3 protein: ASSLASGTSVYNEQF
V gene: TRBV13; clone size: NA; CDR3 protein: ASSVVEANVLT
V gene: TRBV19; clone size: many; CDR3 protein: ASSISAGADTQY
V gene: TRBV5-5; clone size: many; CDR3 protein: ASSLKSSGSQGNIQY
V gene: TRBV20-1; clone size: few; CDR3 protein: SARVTRGYEQY
V gene: TRBV4-1; clone size: many; CDR3 protein: ASSQDPVGETQY
V gene: TRBV5-1; clone size: many; CDR3 protein: ASSRDYGGGEQF
V gene: TRBV2; clone size: NA; CDR3 protein: ASSYLSGRTEGAYNEQF
V gene: TRBV12-3/TRBV12-4; clone size: many; CDR3 protein: ASSLRTGLGELF
V gene: TRBV3-1; clone size: many; CDR3 protein: ASSQDSNNEQF
V gene: TRBV12-3/TRBV12-4; clone size: many; CDR3 protein: ASSFSTGTDTQY
V gene: TRBV6-1; clone size: many; CDR3 protein: ASSEAKAASSLAKNIQY
V gene: TRBV12-3/TRBV12-4; clone size: many; CDR3 protein: ASSFGDRMNTEAF
V gene: TRBV18; clone size: NA; CDR3 protein: ASSPQGREQY
V gene: TRBV10-2; clone size: NA; CDR3 protein: ASSYDYNEQF
V gene: TRBV20-1; clone size: NA; CDR3 protein: SASRDRAMGYEKLF
V gene: TRBV20-1; clone size: NA; CDR3 protein: SVRGQINQPQH
V gene: TRBV7-9; clone size: many; CDR3 protein: ASSPTTYSYNEQF
V gene: TRBV24-1; clone size: NA; CDR3 protein: ATSDFGLAGNNEQF
V gene: TRBV6-9; clone size: many; CDR3 protein: ASSRTGGQETQY
V gene: TRBV6-1; clone size: NA; CDR3 protein: ATQPPRASGTNEQF
V gene: TRBV27; clone size: many; CDR3 protein: ASSLRGRAGETQY
V gene: TRBV28; clone size: many; CDR3 protein: ASSSSGLAWDEQF
V gene: TRBV19; clone size: many; CDR3 protein: ASKSGDWYNEQF
V gene: TRBV25-1; clone size: few; CDR3 protein: ASSLIGSGSSYNEQF
V gene: TRBV12-3/TRBV12-4; clone size: many; CDR3 protein: ASDTGVEDSIQY
V gene: TRBV12-3/TRBV12-4; clone size: few; CDR3 protein: ASSLGAFGEQF
V gene: TRBV12-3/TRBV12-4; clone size: many; CDR3 protein: ASSLSAVAGYT
V gene: TRBV6-2/TRBV6-3; clone size: NA; CDR3 protein: ASRGWDGPNYGYT
V gene: TRBV12-3/TRBV12-4; clone size: many; CDR3 protein: ASSPGGGQETQY
V gene: TRBV28; clone size: many; CDR3 protein: ASSSGLARGTGELF
V gene: TRBV2; clone size: many; CDR3 protein: ASSSETLNTGELF
V gene: TRBV6-5; clone size: many; CDR3 protein: ASSYPTGNNQPQH
V gene: TRBV24-1; clone size: many; CDR3 protein: ATSEVTGTSGRHEQF
V gene: TRBV7-2; clone size: NA; CDR3 protein: ASSLESRDQPQH
V gene: TRBV28; clone size: many; CDR3 protein: ASIDNRGMTNEKLF
V gene: TRBV2; clone size: many; CDR3 protein: ASKGSNPGNTIY
V gene: TRBV6-2/TRBV6-3; clone size: few; CDR3 protein: ASSYPRQAKSGTDTQY
V gene: TRBV6-2/TRBV6-3; clone size: few; CDR3 protein: ASSDGGYGTDTQY
V gene: TRBV12-3/TRBV12-4; clone size: NA; CDR3 protein: ASSLWAGGNTGELF
V gene: TRBV11-2; clone size: many; CDR3 protein: ASSFDRGADTQY
V gene: TRBV7-6; clone size: few; CDR3 protein: ASSLALERGGGTEAF
V gene: TRBV11-3; clone size: many; CDR3 protein: ASRMNRGGFGETQY
V gene: TRBV9; clone size: many; CDR3 protein: ASSPRPYEQY
V gene: TRBV28; clone size: many; CDR3 protein: ASFALNTGELF
V gene: TRBV2; clone size: many; CDR3 protein: ASSSDRGKNIQY
V gene: TRBV28; clone size: NA; CDR3 protein: ASSLIGTGAHDEQF
V gene: TRBV24-1; clone size: NA; CDR3 protein: ATSDPGLVPYEQF
V gene: TRBV13; clone size: many; CDR3 protein: ASEGQGAEETQY
V gene: TRBV2; clone size: many; CDR3 protein: ASSEGSGGQETQY
V gene: TRBV6-5; clone size: NA; CDR3 protein: ASSYLAGSSYNEQF